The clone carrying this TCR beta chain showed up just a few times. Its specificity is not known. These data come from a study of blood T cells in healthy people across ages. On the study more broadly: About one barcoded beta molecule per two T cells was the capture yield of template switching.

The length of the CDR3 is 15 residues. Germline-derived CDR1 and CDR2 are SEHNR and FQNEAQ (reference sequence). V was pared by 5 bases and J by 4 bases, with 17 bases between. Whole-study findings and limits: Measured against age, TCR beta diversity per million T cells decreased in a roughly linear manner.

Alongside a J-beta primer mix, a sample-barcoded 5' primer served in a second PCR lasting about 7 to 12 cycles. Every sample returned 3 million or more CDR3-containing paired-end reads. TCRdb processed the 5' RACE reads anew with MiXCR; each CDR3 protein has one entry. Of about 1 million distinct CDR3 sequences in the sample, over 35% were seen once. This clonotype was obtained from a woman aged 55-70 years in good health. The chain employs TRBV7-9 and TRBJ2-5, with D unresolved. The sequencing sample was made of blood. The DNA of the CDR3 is TGTGCCAGCAGCCAATTAGGCTCGTATATAGAGACCCAGTACTTC. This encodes CASSQLGSYIETQYF.